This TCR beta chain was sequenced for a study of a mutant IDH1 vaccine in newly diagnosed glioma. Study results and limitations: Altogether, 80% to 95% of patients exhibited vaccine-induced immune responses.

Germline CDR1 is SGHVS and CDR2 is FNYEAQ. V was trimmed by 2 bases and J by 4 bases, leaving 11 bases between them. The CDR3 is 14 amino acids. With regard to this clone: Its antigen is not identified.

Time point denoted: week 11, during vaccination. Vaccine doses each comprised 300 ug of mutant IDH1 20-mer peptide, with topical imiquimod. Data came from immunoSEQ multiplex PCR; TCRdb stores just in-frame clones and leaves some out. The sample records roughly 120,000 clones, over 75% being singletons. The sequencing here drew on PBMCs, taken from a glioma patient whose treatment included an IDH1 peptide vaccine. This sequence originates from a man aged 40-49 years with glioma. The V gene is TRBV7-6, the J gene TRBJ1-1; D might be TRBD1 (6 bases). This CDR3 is CASSLTGHGTEAFF. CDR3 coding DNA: TGTGCCAGCAGCTTAACAGGGCATGGCACTGAAGCTTTCTTT.